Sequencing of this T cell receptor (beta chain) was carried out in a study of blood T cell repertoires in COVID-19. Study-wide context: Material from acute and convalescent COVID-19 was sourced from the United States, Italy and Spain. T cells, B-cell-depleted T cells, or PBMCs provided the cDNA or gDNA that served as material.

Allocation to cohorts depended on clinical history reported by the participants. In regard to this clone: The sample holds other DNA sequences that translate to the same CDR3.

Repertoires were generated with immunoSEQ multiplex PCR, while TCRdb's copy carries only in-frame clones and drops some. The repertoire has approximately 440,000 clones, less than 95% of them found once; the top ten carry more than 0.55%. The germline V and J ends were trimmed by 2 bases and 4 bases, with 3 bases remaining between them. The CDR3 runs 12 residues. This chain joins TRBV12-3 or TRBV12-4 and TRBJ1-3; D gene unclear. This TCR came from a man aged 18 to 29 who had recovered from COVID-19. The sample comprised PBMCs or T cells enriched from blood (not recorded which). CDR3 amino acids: CASSLSGNTIYF. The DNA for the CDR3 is TGTGCCAGCAGTTTAAGCGGAAACACCATATATTTT.